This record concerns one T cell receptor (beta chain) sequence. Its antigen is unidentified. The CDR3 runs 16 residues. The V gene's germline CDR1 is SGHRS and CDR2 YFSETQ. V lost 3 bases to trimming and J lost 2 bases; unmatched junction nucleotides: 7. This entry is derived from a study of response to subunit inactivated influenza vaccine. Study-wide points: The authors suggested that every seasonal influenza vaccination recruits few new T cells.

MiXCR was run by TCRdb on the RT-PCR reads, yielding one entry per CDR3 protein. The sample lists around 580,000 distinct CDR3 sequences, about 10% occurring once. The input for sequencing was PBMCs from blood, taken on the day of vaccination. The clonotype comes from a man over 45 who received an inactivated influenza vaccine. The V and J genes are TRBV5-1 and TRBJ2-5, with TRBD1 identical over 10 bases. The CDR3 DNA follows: TGCGCCAGCAGCTGGCGGCCGGGACAGGGGCAAGAGACCCAGTACTTC. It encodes CASSWRPGQGQETQYF.